The text below deals with one TCR beta chain. Other DNA sequences within the sample encode an identical CDR3. Only in-frame clones appear in the TCRdb table, and some are missing; sequencing was by immunoSEQ multiplex PCR. The sample has fewer than 250,000 clones; about 86% are singletons. The sample originates from a study of blood T cell repertoires in COVID-19. About the research overall: Sites across the United States, Italy and Spain contributed samples from acute and convalescent COVID-19. PBMCs, B-cell-depleted T cells, or T cells provided the cDNA or gDNA that made up the material.

Germline CDR1 and CDR2: KGHSH and LQKENI. Trimming cost V 3 bases and J 1 base, with 6 bases left between them. This CDR3 region has 13 residues. The receptor's source is a man aged 50-60 years with active or convalescent COVID-19. The V and J genes are TRBV18 and TRBJ1-1; no reliable D call. Sample: peripheral blood. The CDR3 DNA reads TGTGCCAGCTCACCCCAGAAGAACACTGAAGCTTTCTTT. Protein: CASSPQKNTEAFF.